This T cell receptor (beta chain) was profiled in a study of blood T cell repertoires in COVID-19. Study-level information: The samples span acute and convalescent COVID-19 from the United States, Italy and Spain.

CDR3 length equals 14 residues. Per the germline V gene, CDR1 is SGHVS and CDR2 is FQNEAQ. Between the trimmed V and J ends, which lost 3 bases and 4 bases, there was a span of 12 bases. Recruits, aged roughly 18 to 100 years, lived in 20 to 30 US areas. Cohorts were determined from participant-reported clinical history. Original handling: Amplification of reference gene primers provided the estimated nucleated cell counts. Sequenced by immunoSEQ multiplex PCR; TCRdb stores in-frame clones only, minus some. Clonal size and the V and J genes are those of that table, whereas D and trimming came from the DNA. The data contain about 220,000 clones, 88% of them singletons.

The origin of this receptor is a woman in her forties or fifties with acute COVID-19. The specimen was PBMCs or T cells enriched from blood (not recorded which). The genes are TRBV7-8 and TRBJ2-5, with D perhaps TRBD1 (5 bases). This CDR3 reads CASSLDYRRETQYF. The DNA for the CDR3 is TGTGCCAGCAGCTTGGATTACAGGAGAGAGACCCAGTACTTC.